This TCR beta chain was captured in a study of blood T cell repertoires in COVID-19. The overall study: The United States, Italy and Spain were the sources of the acute and convalescent COVID-19 samples. PBMCs, B-cell-depleted T cells, or T cells were the source of the cDNA or gDNA that made up the material.

In the source study's methods: Amplification of reference gene primers was used by the study to estimate nucleated cell counts. Data came from immunoSEQ multiplex PCR; TCRdb stores just in-frame clones and leaves some out. D and trimming come from the DNA, and the V and J calls and clone size come from that table. The sample holds some 80,000 clones; roughly 87% are singletons and the top ten take approximately 2.9%. From germline, CDR1 is SNHLY and CDR2 FYNNEI. The trim removed 8 bases at V and 0 bases at J, leaving 3 bases unmatched. The CDR3 covers 13 residues. The rearrangement joins TRBV2 to TRBJ2-7; 8 bases are shared with TRBD1. The origin of this receptor is a woman in her forties or fifties with active or convalescent COVID-19. Sequenced input: peripheral blood. CDR3 in amino acids: CASLDRVSYEQYF. The CDR3 region has the DNA TGTGCCAGCCTGGACAGGGTCTCCTACGAGCAGTACTTC. Full variable domain (missing parts from reference TRBV2 and TRBJ2-7): EPEVTQTPSHQVTQMGQEVILRCVPISNHLYFYWYRQILGQKVEFLVSFYNNEISEKSEIFDDQFSVERPDGSNFTLKIRSTKLEDSAMYFCASLDRVSYEQYFGPGTRLTVT.